Following are 27 T cell receptor beta chains from one sample sequenced in a study of post-analysis software for immune sequencing data. Study conclusions and caveats: Patients carried four or five TRBV segments more frequently than controls did, and TRBV5-6, TRBV5-1 and TRBV20-1 were among them.

Included in the TCR beta cDNA libraries were unique molecular identifiers. MiXCR, run by TCRdb on the PCR reads, gives a single entry per CDR3 protein. The sample includes around 710,000 distinct CDR3 sequences, around 46% of them seen just once. The antigens for these receptors are not known. Specimen: blood. These receptors came from a girl between 5 and 17 years old with multiple sclerosis.

The CDR3 DNA follows: TGTGCCACCAGCAGAGATCAAGAAGAGACCCAGTACTTC. Protein product: CATSRDQEETQYF. This chain connects TRBV15 to TRBJ2-5; D call uncertain. V lost 0 bases and J 3 bases, leaving 5 bases between the germline ends. CDR1 is LNHNV, CDR2 YYDKDF, per germline (reference sequence). There are 13 residues in the CDR3.

The sample holds a few counts of this clonotype. The chain uses TRBV29-1 and TRBJ2-7; D perhaps matches TRBD1 (7 bases). Germline CDR1 and CDR2: SQVTM and ANQGSEA. The CDR3 is 12 amino acids. Trimming shortened V by 3 bases and J by 6 bases, and 12 bases separated the two germline ends. For the CDR3, the DNA is TGCAGCGTTGAGGCAGGGGGGAGCGAGCAGTACTTC. It yields the protein CSVEAGGSEQYF.

Only a few counts were recorded for this clonotype. This sequence joins TRBV20-1 and TRBJ2-7; D uncertain. There are 15 residues in the CDR3. The V end lost 0 bases, the J end lost 0 bases, and 12 bases lay between the germline ends. Germline V gene sequence: CDR1 DFQATT, CDR2 SNEGSKA (reference sequence). The chain's CDR3 is CSARDQRKSSYEQYF. CDR3 nucleotides: TGCAGTGCTAGAGACCAGCGCAAGAGCTCCTACGAGCAGTACTTC.

This chain connects TRBV20-1 to TRBJ2-7; 7 bases line up with TRBD2. This CDR3 is built from 15 residues. Trimming took 0 bases from V and 3 from J; bases not matched to a gene: 8. Per germline, CDR1 DFQATT and CDR2 SNEGSKA (reference sequence). CDR3 bases: TGCAGTGCTAGAGATGAGGGTAGCGGGCACTACGAGCAGTACTTC. This sequence encodes CSARDEGSGHYEQYF.

The gene calls are TRBV27 and TRBJ2-3; D gene unclear. The V gene's germline CDR1 is MNHEY and CDR2 SMNVEV (reference sequence). The CDR3 is 15 amino acids. Trimming took off 6 bases at V and 4 bases at J, with 17 bases between the two ends. The CDR3 sequence: CASSHRARLPDTQYF. The CDR3 DNA reads as TGTGCCAGCAGCCACCGGGCCAGACTCCCAGATACGCAGTATTTT.

The V gene is TRBV4-2, the J gene TRBJ2-3, with TRBD2 matching over 11 bases. The germline V gene encodes CDR1 LGHNA and CDR2 YNFKEQ. V lost 1 base to trimming and J lost 2 bases; unmatched junction nucleotides: 8. The CDR3 consists of 18 residues. The CDR3 DNA reads TGTGCCAGCAGCCAAGTCCTCTCGACTAGCGGGATCACAGATACGCAGTATTTT. Protein: CASSQVLSTSGITDTQYF.

This chain links TRBV7-9 with TRBJ2-5, with D uncertain. The CDR3 is 11 amino acids. The germline gives CDR1 SEHNR, CDR2 FQNEAQ (reference sequence). V was pared by 8 bases and J by 2 bases, with 6 bases between. The CDR3 DNA is TGTGCCAGCGTACTTCAAGAGACCCAGTACTTC. Translation gives CASVLQETQYF.

The chain links TRBV12-3 or TRBV12-4 to TRBJ1-1; TRBD1 matches 7 bases. Trimming at V came to 7 bases and at J to 1 base, leaving 9 bases not matched to a gene. This CDR3 region has 15 residues. The CDR3 nucleotides are TGTGCCAGCAACCACGCCGGGACAGCGAACACTGAAGCTTTCTTT. Translated, it gives CASNHAGTANTEAFF.

The chain carries TRBV2 and TRBJ2-1, with D hard to call. CDR3 length: 11 residues. V gave up 4 bases and J gave up 6 bases, with 4 bases separating them. Germline V CDR1 and CDR2: SNHLY, FYNNEI. Written as DNA, the CDR3 is TGTGCCAGCAGTGGGTTCAATGAGCAGTTCTTC. This translates into CASSGFNEQFF.

The rearrangement joins TRBV20-1 to TRBJ1-1; D call uncertain. Trimming pared 4 bases from V and 1 base from J, leaving 13 bases between. Germline V lookup: CDR1 DFQATT, CDR2 SNEGSKA (reference sequence). The CDR3 has 14 residues. The CDR3 region is CSATDTSKNTEAFF. CDR3 bases: TGCAGTGCTACCGACACATCGAAGAACACTGAAGCTTTCTTT.

The chain carries TRBV28 and TRBJ2-3; 12 positions agree with TRBD2. Germline V gene sequence: CDR1 MDHEN, CDR2 SYDVKM. The CDR3 extends over 13 amino acids. Losses at the gene ends were 10 bases for V and 7 bases for J; bases not matched to a gene: 6. The CDR3 protein is CATSSGRAYTQYF. CDR3 DNA: TGTGCCACCTCTAGCGGGAGGGCTTATACGCAGTATTTT.

This clonotype was observed a handful of times. The chain combines TRBV29-1 with TRBJ1-2; 9 nucleotides agree with TRBD1. Germline loops: CDR1 SQVTM, CDR2 ANQGSEA. V shed 6 bases, J shed 8 bases, and the junction held 7 bases outside the gene matches. The CDR3 contains 12 residues. CDR3 in amino acids: CSVVTGGWGYTF. For the CDR3, the DNA is TGCAGCGTAGTAACAGGGGGCTGGGGCTACACCTTC.

The chain uses TRBV29-1 and TRBJ2-4; D not certain. The tail of the sequence fits TRBJ2-7 better, so the J call may be wrong. The CDR3 spans 13 residues. Germline V gives CDR1 SQVTM, CDR2 ANQGSEA. The CDR3 spells CSVEDGITREQYF. In DNA form, the CDR3 reads TGCAGCGTTGAAGATGGTATTACTCGCGAGCAGTACTTC.

Only a few counts were recorded for this clonotype. The chain has TRBV28 and TRBJ2-5; no clear D gene. Judging by the DNA end, TRBJ2-7 fits better; the J call may be wrong. There are 14 residues in the CDR3. Germline V lookup: CDR1 MDHEN, CDR2 SYDVKM. The CDR3 DNA reads as TGTGCCAGCACCAAGGACGCGACCTGGGGCGAGCAGTACTTC. This translates into CASTKDATWGEQYF.

This clonotype has only a few counts. V gene TRBV3-1 combines with J gene TRBJ1-1, with a possible D match to TRBD1 (5 bases). Germline lookup yields CDR1 LGHDT and CDR2 YNNKEL (reference sequence). V lost 5 bases and J lost 4, with 14 bases in between. The CDR3 covers 14 residues. The CDR3 sequence is CASSIPGPGTEAFF. CDR3 DNA: TGTGCCAGCAGCATACCGGGACCTGGCACTGAAGCTTTCTTT.

This clonotype has just a few counts. The chain employs TRBV9 and TRBJ2-7; no definite D call. From germline, CDR1 is SGDLS and CDR2 YYNGEE. V lost 3 bases and J lost 6, with 10 bases in between. This CDR3 is built from 12 residues. CDR3 nucleotides: TGTGCCAGCAGCGCTCGAAGATGCGAGCAGTACTTC. It codes for CASSARRCEQYF. Based on the CDR3 plus reference TRBV9 and TRBJ2-7, the full variable domain is DSGVTQTPKHLITATGQRVTLRCSPRSGDLSVYWYQQSLDQGLQFLIQYYNGEERAKGNILERFSAQQFPDLHSELNLSSLELGDSALYFCASSARRCEQYFGPGTRLTVT.

This clonotype was seen only a few times. The CDR3 region has the DNA TGCGCCAGCAGCCAAGATGCAGGGTTTGAGACCCAGTACTTC. It translates to CASSQDAGFETQYF. The chain has TRBV4-1 and TRBJ2-4; D perhaps matches TRBD1 (5 bases). Matching the DNA end better, TRBJ2-5 makes the J call doubtful. Per germline, CDR1 MGHRA and CDR2 YSYEKL. There are 14 residues in the CDR3.

The CDR3 protein is CATSDQGLAGSDEQFF. The CDR3 DNA reads TGTGCCACCAGTGACCAGGGACTAGCGGGATCTGATGAGCAGTTCTTC. The chain joins TRBV24-1 to TRBJ2-1; 13 positions match TRBD2. Germline CDR1 KGHDR, CDR2 SFDVKD. The CDR3 sequence is 16 residues long. The V gene end was trimmed by 4 bases and the J gene end by 8 bases; junction bases not matched to a gene: 7.

This clonotype was counted only a few times. J is TRBJ1-6 and V is TRBV20-1, with 8 bases aligning to TRBD1. This CDR3 comprises 15 residues. Per the germline V gene, CDR1 is DFQATT and CDR2 is SNEGSKA (reference sequence). The V gene end was trimmed by 1 base and the J gene end by 7 bases; junction bases not matched to a gene: 6. This chain's CDR3 is CSARALQGDNSPLHF. The CDR3, as DNA: TGCAGTGCTAGAGCCCTACAGGGGGACAATTCACCCCTCCACTTT.

To note about this clonotype: Relative to the germline gene, one junction end is altered; a read error may explain this. V and J are TRBV29-1 and TRBJ2-7, with a weak D call TRBD2 (6 bases). The V gene's germline CDR1 is SQVTM and CDR2 ANQGSEA. This CDR3 spans 14 amino acids. This CDR3 reads CSVGGGRGTYEKYF. The CDR3, as DNA: TGCAGCGTTGGCGGAGGCCGCGGGACCTACGAGAAGTACTTC.

There are a few counts of this clonotype. The chain joins TRBV12-3 or TRBV12-4 to TRBJ2-1, with TRBD1 as a possible D gene (5 bases). CDR3 length: 14 amino acids. With 3 bases removed from V and 6 bases from J, the gap between germline ends came to 12 bases. In DNA form, the CDR3 reads TGTGCCAGCAGTTTCAGGGCGGAAGCCAATGAGCAGTTCTTC. This gives the protein CASSFRAEANEQFF.

This clonotype is a singleton in its sample. CDR3 coding DNA: TGTGCCATCAGTGATGTGGACAGGACCTACGAGCAGTACTTC. Amino acids: CAISDVDRTYEQYF. This chain joins TRBV10-3 and TRBJ2-4, with 7 bases aligning to TRBD1. The J call could be wrong; TRBJ2-7 is a better fit for the DNA end. Per the germline V gene, CDR1 is ENHRY and CDR2 is SYGVKD. The CDR3 is 14 amino acids.

This sequence joins TRBV5-5 and TRBJ2-7; no reliable D call. Germline loops: CDR1 SGHKS, CDR2 YYEKEE (reference sequence). The CDR3 consists of 14 residues. Trimming took 6 bases from V and 4 from J, leaving 17 bases between them. CDR3: CASTPTVPGYEQYF. The CDR3 region has the DNA TGTGCCAGCACCCCGACTGTCCCCGGATACGAGCAGTACTTC.

This clonotype was seen a handful of times. The chain carries TRBV15 and TRBJ1-4, with D unresolved. The ends were cut back, 0 bases at V and 3 bases at J, with 5 bases in the middle. Germline CDR1 is LNHNV and CDR2 is YYDKDF (reference sequence). CDR3 length equals 14 residues. The CDR3 DNA reads TGTGCCACCAGCAGAGATCAAGCTAATGAAAAACTGTTTTTT. Protein sequence: CATSRDQANEKLFF.

The V and J genes are TRBV30 and TRBJ2-1, with D possibly being TRBD1 (5 bases). Germline assignment: CDR1 GTSNPN and CDR2 SVGIG (reference sequence). The V end lost 5 bases, the J end lost 7 bases, and 9 bases lay between the germline ends. This CDR3 contains 11 residues. The CDR3 spells CAWGAWNEQFF. The CDR3, as DNA: TGTGCCTGGGGGGCTTGGAATGAGCAGTTCTTC.

This clonotype was recorded once. The V gene is TRBV9, the J gene TRBJ2-1, with TRBD2 matching over 10 bases. Looked up from germline, CDR1 is SGDLS and CDR2 is YYNGEE. The V gene end was trimmed by 0 bases and the J gene end by 8 bases; junction bases not matched to a gene: 11. The CDR3 totals 17 residues. For the CDR3, the DNA is TGTGCCAGCAGCGTAGACCCGCCTAGCGGGAGCCTCGATGAGCAGTTCTTC. Translated, it gives CASSVDPPSGSLDEQFF.

The J gene is TRBJ2-7, the V gene TRBV12-3 or TRBV12-4; weak D call: TRBD2 (5 bases). The CDR3 runs 13 residues. V lost 5 bases and J lost 5, with 13 bases in between. This CDR3 reads CASSPPSYHEQYF. The CDR3 bases are TGTGCCAGCAGTCCCCCTAGCTACCACGAGCAGTACTTC.